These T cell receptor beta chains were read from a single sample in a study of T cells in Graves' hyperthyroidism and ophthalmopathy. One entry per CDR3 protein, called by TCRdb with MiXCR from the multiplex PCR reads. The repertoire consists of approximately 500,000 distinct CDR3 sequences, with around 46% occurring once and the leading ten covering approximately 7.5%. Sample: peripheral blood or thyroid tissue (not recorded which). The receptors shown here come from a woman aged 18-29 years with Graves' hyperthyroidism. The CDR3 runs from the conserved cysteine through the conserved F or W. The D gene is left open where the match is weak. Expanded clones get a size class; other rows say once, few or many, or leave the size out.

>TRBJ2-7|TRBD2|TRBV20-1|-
CSASLPSGVNEQYF
TGCAGTGCTAGCCTTCCTAGCGGGGTCAATGAGCAGTACTTC
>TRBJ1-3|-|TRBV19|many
CASGPGGFGNTIYF
TGTGCCAGTGGTCCGGGGGGATTTGGAAACACCATATATTTT
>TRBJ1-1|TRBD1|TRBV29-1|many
CSVEDDRAEAFF
TGCAGCGTTGAAGACGACAGGGCTGAAGCTTTCTTT
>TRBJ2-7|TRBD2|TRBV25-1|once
CASSELAGAIYEQYF
TGTGCCAGCAGTGAATTAGCGGGAGCCATCTACGAGCAGTACTTC
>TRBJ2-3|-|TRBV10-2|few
CASSEWTPSTDTQYF
TGCGCCAGCAGTGAGTGGACCCCCAGCACAGATACGCAGTATTTT
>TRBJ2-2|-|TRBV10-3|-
CAIGTDPGELFF
TGTGCCATCGGGACCGACCCCGGGGAGCTGTTTTTC
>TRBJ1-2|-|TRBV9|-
CASSAQDPGRPTGYTF
TGTGCCAGCAGCGCCCAGGACCCGGGTAGACCTACTGGCTACACCTTC
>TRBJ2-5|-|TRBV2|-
CASSKDEDQETQYF
TGTGCCAGCAGTAAAGACGAGGACCAAGAGACCCAGTACTTC
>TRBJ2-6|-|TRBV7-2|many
CASSLDLAGANVLTF
TGTGCCAGCAGCTTAGACTTGGCTGGGGCCAACGTCCTGACTTTC
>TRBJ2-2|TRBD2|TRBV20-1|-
CSALPGLAGMNTGELFF
TGCAGTGCCTTACCTGGACTAGCGGGAATGAACACCGGGGAGCTGTTTTTT
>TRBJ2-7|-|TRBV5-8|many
CASSLDQTYEQYF
TGTGCCAGCAGTCTGGACCAAACCTACGAGCAGTACTTC
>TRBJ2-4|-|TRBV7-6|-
CASSLASFPTIQYF
TGTGCCAGCAGCTTAGCGAGTTTCCCGACCATTCAGTACTTC
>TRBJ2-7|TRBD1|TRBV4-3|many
CASSQLTGGSYEQYF
TGCGCCAGCAGCCAGTTGACAGGGGGCTCCTACGAGCAGTACTTC
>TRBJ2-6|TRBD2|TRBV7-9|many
CASSLAGGSGANVLTF
TGTGCCAGCAGCTTAGCCGGGGGGTCCGGGGCCAACGTCCTGACTTTC
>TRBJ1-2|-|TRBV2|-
CASSLAGSNNYGYTF
TGTGCCAGCAGCTTGGCAGGGAGCAACAACTATGGCTACACCTTC
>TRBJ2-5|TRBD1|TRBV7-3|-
CASSLTGGIETQYF
TGTGCCAGCAGCCTCACAGGGGGTATCGAGACCCAGTACTTC
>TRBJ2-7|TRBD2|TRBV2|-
CATSGTSGYEQYF
TGTGCCACTTCCGGGACTAGCGGCTACGAGCAGTACTTC
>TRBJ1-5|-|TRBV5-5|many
CASSPTGMGNQPQHF
TGTGCCAGCAGCCCAACAGGTATGGGCAATCAGCCCCAGCATTTT
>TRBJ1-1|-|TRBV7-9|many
CARPGPSTEAFF
TGTGCCAGACCGGGACCGTCCACTGAAGCTTTCTTT
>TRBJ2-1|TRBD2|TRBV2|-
CASNRLAGAGEQFF
TGTGCCAGCAATAGACTAGCGGGAGCGGGTGAGCAGTTCTTC
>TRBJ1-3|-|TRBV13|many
CASSFRTSLGNTIYF
TGTGCCAGCAGCTTTCGGACGAGCTTGGGAAACACCATATATTTT
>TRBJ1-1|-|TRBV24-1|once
CATSGTSGVNTEAFF
TGTGCCACCAGTGGGACTAGCGGGGTGAACACTGAAGCTTTCTTT
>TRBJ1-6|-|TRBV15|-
CATSSALQLPGSPLHF
TGTGCCACCAGCAGTGCTCTTCAGCTTCCCGGTTCACCCCTCCACTTT
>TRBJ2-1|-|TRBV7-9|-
CASSLGLGLYNEQFF
TGTGCCAGCAGCTTAGGATTGGGACTGTACAATGAGCAGTTCTTC
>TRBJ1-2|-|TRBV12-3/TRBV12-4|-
CASSQPGLGYTF
TGTGCCAGCAGCCAGCCGGGACTAGGCTACACCTTC
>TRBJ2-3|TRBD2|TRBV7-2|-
CASSPPPLAGGPTDTQYF
TGTGCCAGCAGCCCACCGCCTCTAGCGGGAGGACCCACAGATACGCAGTATTTT
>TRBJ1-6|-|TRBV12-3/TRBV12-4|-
CASSGMGRRSPLHF
TGTGCCAGCAGTGGCATGGGGCGACGATCACCCCTCCACTTT
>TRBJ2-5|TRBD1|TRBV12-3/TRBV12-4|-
CASRSSDGTGYQETQYF
TGTGCCAGCAGGAGTTCCGACGGGACAGGGTACCAAGAGACCCAGTACTTC
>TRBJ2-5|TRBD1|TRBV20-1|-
CSARATGEETQYF
TGCAGTGCTAGAGCTACAGGGGAAGAGACCCAGTACTTC
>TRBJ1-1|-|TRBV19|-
CASSPGQSEAFF
TGTGCCAGCAGCCCTGGACAGTCGGAAGCTTTCTTT
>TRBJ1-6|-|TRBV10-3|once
CAISEKGSSPLHF
TGTGCCATCAGTGAGAAGGGCAGTTCACCCCTCCACTTT
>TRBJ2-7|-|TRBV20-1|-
CSAASSSEDEQYF
TGCAGTGCCGCCTCGAGCTCCGAGGACGAGCAGTACTTC
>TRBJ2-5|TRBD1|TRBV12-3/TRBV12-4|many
CASSPVDRVLQETQYF
TGTGCCAGCAGCCCCGTTGACAGGGTCCTACAAGAGACCCAGTACTTC
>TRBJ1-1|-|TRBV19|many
CASSIDRGNTEAFF
TGTGCCAGTAGTATAGACAGGGGAAACACTGAAGCTTTCTTT
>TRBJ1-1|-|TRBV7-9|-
CASSSSTGRRGEAFF
TGTGCCAGCAGCTCTTCAACTGGGCGTAGGGGGGAAGCTTTCTTT
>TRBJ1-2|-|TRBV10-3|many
CAISESGRDYGYTF
TGTGCCATCAGTGAGTCCGGCAGGGACTATGGCTACACCTTC
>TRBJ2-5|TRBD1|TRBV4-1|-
CASSPSGTGVGETQYF
TGCGCCAGCAGCCCCTCCGGGACAGGGGTGGGAGAGACCCAGTACTTC
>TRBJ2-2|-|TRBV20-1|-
CSARERGKVDTGELFF
TGCAGTGCTAGAGAAAGGGGGAAGGTGGACACCGGGGAGCTGTTTTTT
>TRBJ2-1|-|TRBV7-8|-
CASRAWDNEQFF
TGTGCCAGCAGGGCCTGGGACAATGAGCAGTTCTTC
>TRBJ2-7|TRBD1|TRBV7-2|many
CASSLQGQQYF
TGTGCCAGCAGCCTACAGGGGCAGCAGTACTTC
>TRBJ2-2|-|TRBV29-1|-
CSVVGELFF
TGCAGCGTTGTCGGGGAGCTGTTTTTT
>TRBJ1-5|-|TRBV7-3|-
CASSLTGGLNEPQHF
TGTGCCAGCAGCTTAACGGGGGGTCTCAATGAGCCCCAGCATTTT
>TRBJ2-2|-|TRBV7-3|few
CASSLESAITGELFF
TGTGCCAGCAGCTTAGAGTCAGCGATCACCGGGGAGCTGTTTTTT
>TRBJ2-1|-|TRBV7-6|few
CASSYLLGEQFF
TGTGCCAGCAGCTACTTACTGGGAGAGCAGTTCTTC
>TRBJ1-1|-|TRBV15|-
CATSRPSPLNTEAFF
TGTGCCACCAGCAGGCCATCTCCATTGAACACTGAAGCTTTCTTT
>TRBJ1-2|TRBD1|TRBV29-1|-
CSVNRGNNGYTF
TGCAGCGTCAACAGGGGAAATAATGGCTACACCTTC
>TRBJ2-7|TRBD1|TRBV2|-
CASLGTAYEQYF
TGTGCCAGCTTGGGGACAGCCTACGAGCAGTACTTC
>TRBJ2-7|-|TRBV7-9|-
CASSTGAAGYEQYF
TGTGCCAGCAGCACCGGGGCCGCGGGCTACGAGCAGTACTTC
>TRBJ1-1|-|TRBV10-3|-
CASEAVGTENTEAFF
TGTGCCTCAGAGGCGGTGGGGACGGAAAACACTGAAGCTTTCTTT
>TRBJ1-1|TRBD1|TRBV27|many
CASSFQGQPRGEAFF
TGTGCCAGCAGTTTCCAGGGACAGCCGAGGGGCGAAGCTTTCTTT
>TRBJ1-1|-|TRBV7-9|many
CASSLAGYEEAFF
TGTGCCAGCAGCTTAGCGGGGTATGAAGAAGCTTTCTTT
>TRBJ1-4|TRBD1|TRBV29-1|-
CSVGRDRVAKLFF
TGCAGCGTTGGGCGGGACAGGGTTGCAAAACTGTTTTTT
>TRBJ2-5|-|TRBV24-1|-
CATSDSTRGAEETRYF
TGTGCCACCAGTGATTCGACTAGAGGGGCAGAAGAGACCCGGTACTTC
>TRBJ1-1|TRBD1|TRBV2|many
CASRKGQGARSTEAFF
TGTGCCAGCAGAAAAGGGCAGGGGGCTCGGAGCACTGAAGCTTTCTTT